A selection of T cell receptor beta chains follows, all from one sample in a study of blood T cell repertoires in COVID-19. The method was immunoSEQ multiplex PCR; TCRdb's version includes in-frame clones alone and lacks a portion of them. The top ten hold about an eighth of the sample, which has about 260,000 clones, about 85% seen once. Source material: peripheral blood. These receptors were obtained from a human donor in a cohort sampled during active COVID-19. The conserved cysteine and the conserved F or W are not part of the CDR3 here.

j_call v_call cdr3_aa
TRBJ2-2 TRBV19 ASSIRGGTGELF
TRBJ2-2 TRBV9 ASSVNTGATGELF
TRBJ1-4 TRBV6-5 ASSYSKGTEKLF
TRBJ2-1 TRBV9 ASSERTSGHNEQF
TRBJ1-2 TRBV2 ASSDPFDGYT
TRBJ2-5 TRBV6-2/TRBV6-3 ASSYGTGEMGQY
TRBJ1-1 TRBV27 ASSTGFEAF
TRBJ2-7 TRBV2 ASMTGARVEQY
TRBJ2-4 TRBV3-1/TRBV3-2 ASSLQGAGAKNIQY
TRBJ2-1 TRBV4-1 ASSRLLAVLSGQF
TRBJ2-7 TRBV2 AGGQGWYEQY
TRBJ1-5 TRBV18 ASSGRQGRQPQH
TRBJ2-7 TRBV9 ASSVAGGSSYEQY
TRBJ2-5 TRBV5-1 ASSSGQGAYQETQY
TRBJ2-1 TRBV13 ASSPTGIYNEQF
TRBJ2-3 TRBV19 ASSSKPQGDTQY
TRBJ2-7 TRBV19 ASSIGGGFVVEQY
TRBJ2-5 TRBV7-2 ASSLSFQETQY
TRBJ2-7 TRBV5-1 ASSTGASISYEQY
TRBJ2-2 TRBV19 ASSIVGQGNTGELF
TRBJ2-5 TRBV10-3 AIAGTSGSETQY
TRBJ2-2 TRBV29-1 SVARTSGINTGELF
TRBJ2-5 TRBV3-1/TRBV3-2 ASSQTGTGIQETQY
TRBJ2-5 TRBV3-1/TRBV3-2 ASGSWETQY
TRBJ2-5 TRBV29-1 SGGSGETQY
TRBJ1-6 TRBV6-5 AAMPVLGPTPLH
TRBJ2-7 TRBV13 ASSLGSEQY
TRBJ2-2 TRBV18 ASSTGTGGELF
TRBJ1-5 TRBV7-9 ASSSLGQGGQPQH
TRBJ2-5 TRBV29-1 SVSGGKETQY
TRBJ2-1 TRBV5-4 ASSRPPGDSYNEQF
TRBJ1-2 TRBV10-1 AILGGAGGYT
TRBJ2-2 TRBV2 ASTSGRTTGELF
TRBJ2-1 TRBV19 ASSRLTGTVYNEQF
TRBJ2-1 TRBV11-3 ASSSSYEQF
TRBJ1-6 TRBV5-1 ASSFLGTANSPLH
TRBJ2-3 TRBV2 ASTRRHTQY
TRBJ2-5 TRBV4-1 ASSQDPYETQY
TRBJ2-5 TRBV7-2 ASSSPGKTQY
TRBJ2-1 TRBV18 ASSRGQGNDEQF
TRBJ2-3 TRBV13 ASSDRTSATDTQY
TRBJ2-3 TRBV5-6 ASSLSTGAGDTQY
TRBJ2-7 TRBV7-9 ASSFPSGTTYEQY
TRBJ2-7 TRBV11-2 ASSLRGGQGTAYEQY
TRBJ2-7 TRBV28 ASSPGQSYEQY
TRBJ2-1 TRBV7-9 ASSAQGGLDAYEQF
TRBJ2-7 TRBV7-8 ASSPDRDSSY
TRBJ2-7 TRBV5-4 ASRDGKGSSYEQY
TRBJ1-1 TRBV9 ASSVGQGADTEAF
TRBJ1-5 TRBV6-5 ASSYTNSLNQPQH
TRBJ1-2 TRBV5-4 ASSRNRGKSGGYT
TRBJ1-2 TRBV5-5 ASSLDRGSLLRT
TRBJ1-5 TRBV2 ASSEASVRPQH
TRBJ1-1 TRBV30 AWSVPVPKAEAF
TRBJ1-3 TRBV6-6 ASSRRGAGNTIY
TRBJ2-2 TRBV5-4 ASSFPTGGSTGELF
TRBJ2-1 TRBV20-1 SASKLAGGAAYNEQF
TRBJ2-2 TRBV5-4 ASSLALAGGNTGELF